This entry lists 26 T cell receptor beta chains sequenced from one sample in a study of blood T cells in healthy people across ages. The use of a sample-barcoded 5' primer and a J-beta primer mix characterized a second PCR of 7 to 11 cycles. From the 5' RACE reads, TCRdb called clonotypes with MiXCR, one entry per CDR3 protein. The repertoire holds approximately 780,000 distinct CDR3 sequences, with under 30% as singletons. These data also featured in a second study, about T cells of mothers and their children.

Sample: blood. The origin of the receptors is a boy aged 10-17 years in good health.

The CDR3 loop is CASSPTGTGYYGYTF. DNA for the CDR3: TGTGCCAGCAGCCCCACTGGGACAGGGTACTATGGCTACACCTTC. The genes are TRBV7-9 and TRBJ1-2; 9 bases agree with TRBD1. Germline V gene data show CDR1 as SEHNR and CDR2 as FQNEAQ (reference sequence). CDR3 length: 15 amino acids. V was pared by 5 bases and J by 3 bases, with 7 bases of the junction left unmatched.

Here the CDR3 reads CASSLHQGANEKLFF. The CDR3 coding sequence is TGCGCCAGCAGCTTGCACCAGGGCGCTAATGAAAAACTGTTTTTT. The V and J genes are TRBV5-1 and TRBJ1-4; weak D call: TRBD1 (5 bases). The CDR3 is 15 residues long. Germline V gene data show CDR1 as SGHRS and CDR2 as YFSETQ. With 1 base removed from V and 3 bases from J, the gap between germline ends came to 10 bases.

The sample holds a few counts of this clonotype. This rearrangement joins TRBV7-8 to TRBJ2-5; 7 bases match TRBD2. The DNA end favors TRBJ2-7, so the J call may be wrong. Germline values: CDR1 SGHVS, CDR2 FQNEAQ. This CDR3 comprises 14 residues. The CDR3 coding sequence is TGTGCCAGCAGCCCGCGGGACTATTCCTACGAGCAGTACTTC. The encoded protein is CASSPRDYSYEQYF.

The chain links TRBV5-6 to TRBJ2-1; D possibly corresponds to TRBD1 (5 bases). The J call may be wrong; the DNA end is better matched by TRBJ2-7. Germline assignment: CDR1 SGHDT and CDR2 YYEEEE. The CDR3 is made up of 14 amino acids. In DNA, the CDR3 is TGTGCCAGCAGGTTAGGACACTTCGGGTACGAGCAGTACTTC. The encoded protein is CASRLGHFGYEQYF.

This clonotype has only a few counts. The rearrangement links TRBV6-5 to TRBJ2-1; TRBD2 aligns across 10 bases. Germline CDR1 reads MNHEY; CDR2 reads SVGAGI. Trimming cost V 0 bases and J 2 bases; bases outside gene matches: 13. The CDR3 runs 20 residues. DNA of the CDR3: TGTGCCAGCAGTTACTCTAGGCGGTTAGCGGGGGGACCTCCCTACAATGAGCAGTTCTTC. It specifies CASSYSRRLAGGPPYNEQFF.

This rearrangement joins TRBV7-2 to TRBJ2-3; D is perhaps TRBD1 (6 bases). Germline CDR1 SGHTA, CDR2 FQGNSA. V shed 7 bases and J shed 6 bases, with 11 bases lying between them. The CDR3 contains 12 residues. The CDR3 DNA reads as TGTGCCAGCATGGGGGCAAGCGATACGCAGTATTTT. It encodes CASMGASDTQYF.

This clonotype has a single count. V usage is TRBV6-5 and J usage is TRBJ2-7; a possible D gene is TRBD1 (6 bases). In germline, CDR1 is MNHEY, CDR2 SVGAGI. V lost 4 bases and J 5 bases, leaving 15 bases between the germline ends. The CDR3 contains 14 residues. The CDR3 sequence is CASSLRGRGHEQYF. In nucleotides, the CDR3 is TGTGCCAGCAGTTTAAGGGGCAGGGGCCACGAGCAGTACTTC.

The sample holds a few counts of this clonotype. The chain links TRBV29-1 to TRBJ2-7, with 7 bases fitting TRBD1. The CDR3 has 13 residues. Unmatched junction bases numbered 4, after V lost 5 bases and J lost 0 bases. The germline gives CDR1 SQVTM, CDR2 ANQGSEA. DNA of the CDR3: TGCAGCGTTTCCCGGGACAGCTCCTACGAGCAGTACTTC. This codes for CSVSRDSSYEQYF.

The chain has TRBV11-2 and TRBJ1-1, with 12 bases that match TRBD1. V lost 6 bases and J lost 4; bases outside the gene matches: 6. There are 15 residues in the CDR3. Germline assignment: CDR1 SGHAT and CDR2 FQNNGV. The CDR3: CASSSGQGAGTEAFF. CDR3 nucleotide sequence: TGTGCCAGCAGTTCGGGACAGGGGGCGGGCACTGAAGCTTTCTTT.

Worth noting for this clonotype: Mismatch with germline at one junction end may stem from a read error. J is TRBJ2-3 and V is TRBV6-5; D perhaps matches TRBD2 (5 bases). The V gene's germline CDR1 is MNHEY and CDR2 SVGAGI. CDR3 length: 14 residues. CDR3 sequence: CASSYRTDVETQYF. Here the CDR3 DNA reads TGTGCCAGCAGTTACAGGACTGATGTCGAGACCCAGTACTTT.

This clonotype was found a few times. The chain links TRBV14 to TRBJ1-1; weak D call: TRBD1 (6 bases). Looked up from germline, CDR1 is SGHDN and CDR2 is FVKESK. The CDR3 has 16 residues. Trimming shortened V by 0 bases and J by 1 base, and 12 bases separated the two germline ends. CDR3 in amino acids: CASSQDARQENTEAFF. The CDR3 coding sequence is TGTGCCAGCAGCCAAGATGCTCGACAGGAGAACACTGAAGCTTTCTTT.

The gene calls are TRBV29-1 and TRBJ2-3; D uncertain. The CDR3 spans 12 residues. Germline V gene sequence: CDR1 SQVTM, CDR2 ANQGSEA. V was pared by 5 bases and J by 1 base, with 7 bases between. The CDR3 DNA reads TGCAGCGTTATCCTTGGCACAGATACGCAGTATTTT. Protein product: CSVILGTDTQYF.

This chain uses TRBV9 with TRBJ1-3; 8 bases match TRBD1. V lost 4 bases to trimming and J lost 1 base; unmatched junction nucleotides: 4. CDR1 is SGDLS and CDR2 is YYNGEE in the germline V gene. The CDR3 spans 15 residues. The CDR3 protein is CASSPRGQSGNTIYF. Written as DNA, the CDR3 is TGTGCCAGCAGCCCCAGGGGGCAGTCTGGAAACACCATATATTTT. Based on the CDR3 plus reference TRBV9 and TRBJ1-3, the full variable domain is DSGVTQTPKHLITATGQRVTLRCSPRSGDLSVYWYQQSLDQGLQFLIQYYNGEERAKGNILERFSAQQFPDLHSELNLSSLELGDSALYFCASSPRGQSGNTIYFGEGSWLTVV.

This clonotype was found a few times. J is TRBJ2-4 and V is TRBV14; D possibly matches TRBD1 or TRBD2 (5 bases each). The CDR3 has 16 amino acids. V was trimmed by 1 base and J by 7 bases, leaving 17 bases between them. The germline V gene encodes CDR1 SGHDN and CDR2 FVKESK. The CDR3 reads CASSQGRADWGNIQYF. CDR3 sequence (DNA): TGTGCCAGCAGCCAAGGGCGGGCGGACTGGGGGAACATTCAGTACTTC. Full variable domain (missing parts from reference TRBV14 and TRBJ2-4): EAGVTQFPSHSVIEKGQTVTLRCDPISGHDNLYWYRRVMGKEIKFLLHFVKESKQDESGMPNNRFLAERTGGTYSTLKVQPAELEDSGVYFCASSQGRADWGNIQYFGAGTRLSVL.

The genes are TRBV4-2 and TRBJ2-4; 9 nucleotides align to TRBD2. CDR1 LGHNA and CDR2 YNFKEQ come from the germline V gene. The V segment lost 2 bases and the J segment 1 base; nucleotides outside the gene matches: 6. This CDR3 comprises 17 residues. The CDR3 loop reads CASSQLAGREAKNIQYF. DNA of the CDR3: TGTGCCAGCAGCCAACTAGCGGGGAGGGAGGCCAAAAACATTCAGTACTTC.

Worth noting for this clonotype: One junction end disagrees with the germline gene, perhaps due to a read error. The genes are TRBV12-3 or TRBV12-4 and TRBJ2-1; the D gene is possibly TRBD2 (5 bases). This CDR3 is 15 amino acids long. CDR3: CACSLGGPSYNEQFF. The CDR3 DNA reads TGTGCCTGCAGTTTAGGAGGCCCCTCCTACAATGAGCAGTTCTTC.

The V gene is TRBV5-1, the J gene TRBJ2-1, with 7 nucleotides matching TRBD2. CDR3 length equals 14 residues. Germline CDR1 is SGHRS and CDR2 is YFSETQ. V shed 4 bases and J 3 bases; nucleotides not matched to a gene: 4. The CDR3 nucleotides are TGCGCCAGCAGCCGCTGGACTAGCTACAATGAGCAGTTCTTC. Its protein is CASSRWTSYNEQFF. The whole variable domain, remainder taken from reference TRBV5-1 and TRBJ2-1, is KAGVTQTPRYLIKTRGQQVTLSCSPISGHRSVSWYQQTPGQGLQFLFEYFSETQRNKGNFPGRFSGRQFSNSRSEMNVSTLELGDSALYLCASSRWTSYNEQFFGPGTRLTVL.

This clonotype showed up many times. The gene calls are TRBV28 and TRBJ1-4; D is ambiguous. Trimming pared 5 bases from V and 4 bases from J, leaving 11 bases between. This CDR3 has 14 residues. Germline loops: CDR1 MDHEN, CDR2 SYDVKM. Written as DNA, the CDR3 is TGTGCCAGCAGTCAAGCCGGTTTTAATGAAAAACTGTTTTTT. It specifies CASSQAGFNEKLFF.

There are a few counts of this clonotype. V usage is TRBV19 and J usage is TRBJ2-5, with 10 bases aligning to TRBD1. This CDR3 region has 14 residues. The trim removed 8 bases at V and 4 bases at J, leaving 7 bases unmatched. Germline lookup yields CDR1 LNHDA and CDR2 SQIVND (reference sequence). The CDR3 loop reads CASDDRGHGETQYF. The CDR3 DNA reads TGTGCCAGTGACGACAGGGGGCATGGAGAGACCCAGTACTTC.

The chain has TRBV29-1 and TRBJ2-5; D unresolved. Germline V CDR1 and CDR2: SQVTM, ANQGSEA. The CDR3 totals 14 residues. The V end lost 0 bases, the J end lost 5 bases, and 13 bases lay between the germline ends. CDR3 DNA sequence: TGCAGCGTTGAAGATAGAGAGAAAAGGGAGACCCAGTACTTC. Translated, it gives CSVEDREKRETQYF.

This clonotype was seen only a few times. CDR3 DNA sequence: TGTGCCAGCATGGGAGGGGACGTTACGTACTATAATTCACCCCTCCACTTT. Translating it yields CASMGGDVTYYNSPLHF. The chain couples TRBV6-1 to TRBJ1-6; D might be TRBD1 (5 bases). This CDR3 comprises 17 residues. V lost 7 bases and J lost 3, with 19 bases in between. CDR1 is MNHNS, CDR2 SASEGT, per germline.

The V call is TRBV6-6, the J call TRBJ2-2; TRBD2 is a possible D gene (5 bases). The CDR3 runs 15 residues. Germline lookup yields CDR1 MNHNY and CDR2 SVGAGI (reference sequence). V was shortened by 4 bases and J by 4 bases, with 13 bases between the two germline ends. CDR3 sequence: CASSSLPGFTGELFF. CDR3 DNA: TGTGCCAGCAGTTCCCTGCCGGGGTTCACCGGGGAGCTGTTTTTT.

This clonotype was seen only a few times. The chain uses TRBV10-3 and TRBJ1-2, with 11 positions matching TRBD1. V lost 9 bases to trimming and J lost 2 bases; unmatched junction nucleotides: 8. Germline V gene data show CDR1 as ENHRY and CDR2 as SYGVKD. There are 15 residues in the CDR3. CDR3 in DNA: TGTGCCATTAGTTGGGACAGGGGGACCAACTATGGCTACACCTTC. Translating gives CAISWDRGTNYGYTF.

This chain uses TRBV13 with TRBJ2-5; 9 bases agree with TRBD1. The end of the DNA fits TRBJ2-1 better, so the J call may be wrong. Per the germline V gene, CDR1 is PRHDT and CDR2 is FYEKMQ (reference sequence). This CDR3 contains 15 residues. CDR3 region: CASSPHRGPVTEQFF. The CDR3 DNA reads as TGTGCCAGCAGCCCTCACAGGGGGCCAGTGACTGAGCAGTTCTTC.

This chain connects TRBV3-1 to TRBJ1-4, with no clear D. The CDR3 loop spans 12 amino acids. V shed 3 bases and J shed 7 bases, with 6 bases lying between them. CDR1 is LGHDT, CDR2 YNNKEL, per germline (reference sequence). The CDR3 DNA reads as TGTGCCAGCAGCCAGGGAGGTGAAAAACTGTTTTTT. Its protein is CASSQGGEKLFF.

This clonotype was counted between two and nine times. The CDR3 region has the DNA TGTGCCAGCAGGACGACTAGTAATACAGATACGCAGTATTTT. Translating gives CASRTTSNTDTQYF. The chain recombines TRBV7-2 with TRBJ2-3; perhaps TRBD2 as D (6 bases). V dropped 6 bases and J dropped 3 bases, with 13 bases sitting between them. This CDR3 has 14 amino acids. Germline CDR1 SGHTA, CDR2 FQGNSA.